These 25 T cell receptor beta chains came from one sample sequenced in a study of T cells in Graves' hyperthyroidism and ophthalmopathy. TCR beta CDR3 regions were amplified from RNA. In the first-round RT-PCR of the TCR CDR3, the HTBI primer set was used. TCRdb redid the calling of the multiplex PCR reads with MiXCR, one entry per CDR3 protein. The data show about 420,000 distinct CDR3 sequences, around 14% seen once. The sequenced sample consisted of blood. These receptor sequences come from a woman aged 18-29 years with Graves' hyperthyroidism.

The chain is built from TRBV20-1 and TRBJ2-7; possibly TRBD1 or TRBD2 for D (5 bases each). The V gene's germline CDR1 is DFQATT and CDR2 SNEGSKA (reference sequence). This CDR3 region has 12 residues. V lost 5 bases and J 6 bases, leaving 14 bases between the germline ends. The CDR3 sequence is CSAPLGVGEQYF. The CDR3 nucleotides read TGCAGTGCTCCACTGGGGGTAGGCGAGCAGTACTTC.

In its sample, this clonotype was seen a few times. The chain uses TRBV28 and TRBJ2-2; a weak D match, TRBD2 (6 bases). Trimming pared 5 bases from V and 4 bases from J, leaving 17 bases between. CDR1 and CDR2 from the germline V gene are MDHEN and SYDVKM. The CDR3 is made up of 16 amino acids. This chain's CDR3 is CASSLRVTSPTGELFF. The CDR3 region has the DNA TGTGCCAGCAGTCTACGGGTGACTAGTCCCACCGGGGAGCTGTTTTTT.

This clonotype was recorded at least ten times. The V gene is TRBV28, the J gene TRBJ1-1, with a possible D match to TRBD1 (6 bases). Germline V gene lookup returns CDR1 MDHEN and CDR2 SYDVKM. V was trimmed by 6 bases and J by 0 bases, leaving 14 bases between them. The length of the CDR3 is 15 residues. DNA of the CDR3: TGTGCCAGCAGGCCGGCAGGGACAATGAACACTGAAGCTTTCTTT. It translates to CASRPAGTMNTEAFF.

CDR3 nucleotides: TGCGCCAGCAGCTTGTTGCCTAATTTTCCGAACACAGATACGCAGTATTTT. Amino acids: CASSLLPNFPNTDTQYF. V is TRBV5-1 and J is TRBJ2-3; D is uncertain. This CDR3 is built from 17 residues. Looked up from germline, CDR1 is SGHRS and CDR2 is YFSETQ. Trimming removed 1 base from V and 2 bases from J, with 17 bases in between.

A note on this clonotype: This could be a read error, since a much larger clone is one nucleotide away. This sequence joins TRBV5-5 and TRBJ2-7, with TRBD1 identical over 7 bases. CDR1 SGHKS and CDR2 YYEKEE come from the germline V gene (reference sequence). V lost 5 bases and J lost 6; bases outside the gene matches: 14. This CDR3 region has 15 residues. The CDR3 bases are TGTGCCAGCAGACCCGGGGACAGTACCTTCTTCGAGCAGTACTTC. Protein product: CASRPGDSTFFEQYF.

This clonotype occurred a few times. The rearrangement uses TRBV4-3 and TRBJ1-6, with D unclear. Germline assignment: CDR1 LGHNA and CDR2 YSLEER. Trimming removed 0 bases from V and 7 bases from J, with 13 bases in between. This CDR3 region has 16 residues. The CDR3, as DNA: TGCGCCAGCAGCCAAGATTTGGGAAGCCGAAATTCACCCCTCCACTTT. It translates to CASSQDLGSRNSPLHF.

This clonotype was recorded once. The chain combines TRBV6-2 or TRBV6-3 with TRBJ2-7; the D gene is possibly TRBD2 (5 bases). Per the germline V gene, CDR1 is MNHEY and CDR2 is SVGEGT. This CDR3 comprises 15 residues. Trimming took 8 bases from V and 9 from J, leaving 26 bases between them. CDR3 protein: CASGLESGPLTAQYF. DNA for the CDR3: TGTGCCAGCGGGCTTGAGAGCGGCCCCCTTACGGCGCAGTACTTC.

This clonotype was recorded many times. This CDR3 reads CATSRDRAVGNEKLFF. The CDR3 DNA reads TGTGCCACCAGCAGAGATCGGGCAGTCGGTAATGAAAAACTGTTTTTT. V and J are TRBV15 and TRBJ1-4; D is undetermined. Germline CDR1 is LNHNV and CDR2 is YYDKDF (reference sequence). The CDR3 runs 16 residues. Trimming shortened V by 0 bases and J by 4 bases, and 12 bases separated the two germline ends. The complete variable domain, with remaining parts taken from reference TRBV15 and TRBJ1-4, reads DAMVIQNPRYQVTQFGKPVTLSCSQTLNHNVMYWYQQKSSQAPKLLFHYYDKDFNNEADTPDNFQSRRPNTSFCFLDIRSPGLGDTAMYLCATSRDRAVGNEKLFFGSGTQLSVL.

Of note for this clonotype: A read error is possible here, since a much larger clone lies one base away. This rearrangement joins TRBV10-3 to TRBJ2-3; the match to TRBD1 covers 8 bases. This CDR3 has 13 amino acids. Trimming removed 6 bases from V and 1 base from J; junction bases left unmatched: 0. Germline values: CDR1 ENHRY, CDR2 SYGVKD. CDR3 sequence: CAIRTGGTDTQYF. The CDR3 DNA follows: TGTGCCATCAGGACAGGGGGCACAGATACGCAGTATTTT.

This clonotype was counted ten times or more. This chain links TRBV20-1 with TRBJ1-5; D gene unclear. Trimming left V 3 bases short and J 4 bases short, with 10 bases between. The CDR3 is 13 residues long. Per the germline V gene, CDR1 is DFQATT and CDR2 is SNEGSKA (reference sequence). This CDR3 reads CSASGPGNQPQHF. For the CDR3, the DNA is TGCAGTGCTAGTGGGCCGGGGAATCAGCCCCAGCATTTT.

This clonotype was seen repeatedly, ten times or more. This chain uses TRBV5-1 with TRBJ2-7, with D uncertain. The CDR3 covers 17 residues. Per germline, CDR1 SGHRS and CDR2 YFSETQ. V lost 0 bases, J lost 3 bases, and 19 bases lay in between. This CDR3 reads CASSLDSSRTFHYEQYF. CDR3 nucleotides: TGCGCCAGCAGCTTGGACAGCTCCCGTACTTTTCACTACGAGCAGTACTTC.

This clonotype was counted ten times or more. The rearrangement links TRBV7-9 to TRBJ2-3; D is possibly TRBD2 (5 bases). This CDR3 has 14 residues. Trimming took off 1 base at V and 8 bases at J, with 13 bases between the two ends. Germline V gene sequence: CDR1 SEHNR, CDR2 FQNEAQ (reference sequence). For the CDR3, the DNA is TGTGCCAGCAGCTTAGTCGGAGGCCGGGGTACGCAGTATTTT. Residues: CASSLVGGRGTQYF.

This clonotype occurred many times. The gene calls are TRBV4-1 and TRBJ2-7, with 9 bases fitting TRBD1. The CDR3 length is 15 residues. Losses at the gene ends were 3 bases for V and 5 bases for J; bases not matched to a gene: 8. CDR1 and CDR2 from the germline V gene are MGHRA and YSYEKL. The CDR3 DNA sequence: TGCGCCAGCAGCCAGTATTACAGGGGGCAGGACGAGCAGTACTTC. It encodes CASSQYYRGQDEQYF.

This clonotype came up many times. The genes are TRBV5-1 and TRBJ1-2; perhaps TRBD1 as D (5 bases). CDR1 SGHRS and CDR2 YFSETQ come from the germline V gene. The CDR3 totals 14 residues. With 0 bases removed from V and 4 bases from J, the gap between germline ends came to 10 bases. The CDR3 bases are TGCGCCAGCAGCTTGGTTCAGGGAAGCTATGGCTACACCTTC. Translated, it gives CASSLVQGSYGYTF.

The chain joins TRBV29-1 to TRBJ2-5; TRBD1 matches 9 bases. The junction had 22 bases not matched to a gene; V was cut back by 4 bases and J by 7 bases. CDR3 length: 18 amino acids. Germline V gene data show CDR1 as SQVTM and CDR2 as ANQGSEA. CDR3 DNA sequence: TGCAGCGTTGCACCGTTAGTCCCGGGACAGGGTTCCGGTGGGACCCAGTACTTC. It translates to CSVAPLVPGQGSGGTQYF.

This clonotype was seen repeatedly, ten times or more. The chain combines TRBV5-1 with TRBJ2-2, with D unclear. Germline V gives CDR1 SGHRS, CDR2 YFSETQ. The CDR3 has 17 residues. V lost 3 bases and J lost 5, with 20 bases in between. CDR3 DNA: TGCGCCAGCAGCTCCTTCGGACCGGCGCTGGTGACCGGGGAGCTGTTTTTT. Its protein is CASSSFGPALVTGELFF.

This clonotype was recorded at least ten times. This sequence joins TRBV11-2 and TRBJ2-7; no clear D. V was clipped by 6 bases and J by 5 bases, with 14 bases between them. Germline V CDR1 and CDR2: SGHAT, FQNNGV. This CDR3 region has 13 residues. The CDR3 is CASRPSYLNEQYF. CDR3 nucleotide sequence: TGTGCCAGCAGACCCTCGTATTTGAACGAGCAGTACTTC. The whole variable domain, remainder taken from reference TRBV11-2 and TRBJ2-7, is EAGVAQSPRYKIIEKRQSVAFWCNPISGHATLYWYQQILGQGPKLLIQFQNNGVVDDSQLPKDRFSAERLKGVDSTLKIQPAKLEDSAVYLCASRPSYLNEQYFGPGTRLTVT.

The chain combines TRBV3-1 with TRBJ2-5; 10 bases map to TRBD2. The CDR3 sequence is 16 residues long. The germline gives CDR1 LGHDT, CDR2 YNNKEL (reference sequence). J lost 4 bases, V lost 2 bases, and 7 bases had no gene match. In DNA form, the CDR3 reads TGTGCCAGCAGCCAAAAAGCGGGAGGGCCTCGAGAGACCCAGTACTTC. The encoded protein is CASSQKAGGPRETQYF.

This clonotype was detected many times. J is TRBJ2-2 and V is TRBV5-8, with unresolved D. Germline V CDR1 and CDR2: SGHTS, YDEGEE. Trimming cost V 4 bases and J 5 bases, with 15 bases left between them. CDR3 length equals 15 residues. The CDR3 nucleotides read TGTGCCAGCAGCCTGGGGAAGGGTTTGACCGGGGAGCTGTTTTTT. As protein: CASSLGKGLTGELFF.

Only a few counts were recorded for this clonotype. This chain joins TRBV7-2 and TRBJ1-2; 7 bases fit TRBD1. Per the germline V gene, CDR1 is SGHTA and CDR2 is FQGNSA. The V segment lost 3 bases and the J segment 9 bases; nucleotides outside the gene matches: 7. The CDR3 sequence is 13 residues long. The CDR3: CASSFGRGYSYTF. The CDR3, as DNA: TGTGCCAGCAGCTTCGGCAGGGGGTATAGCTACACCTTC.

The gene calls are TRBV6-1 and TRBJ2-1; a possible D gene is TRBD2 (5 bases). Per the germline V gene, CDR1 is MNHNS and CDR2 is SASEGT. CDR3 size: 12 residues. The V end was cut by 6 bases, the J end by 5 bases, with 8 bases between. CDR3 amino acids: CASSRGDNEQFF. CDR3 bases: TGTGCCAGCAGCCGGGGAGACAATGAGCAGTTCTTC.

This clonotype has ten or more counts. This sequence joins TRBV12-3 or TRBV12-4 and TRBJ1-1; no clear D gene. V lost 3 bases to trimming and J lost 4 bases, with 6 bases between them. The length of the CDR3 is 12 residues. In DNA form, the CDR3 reads TGTGCCAGCAGTTTGTTCCGCACTGAAGCTTTCTTT. Protein product: CASSLFRTEAFF.

This clonotype turned up a few times. The chain couples TRBV19 to TRBJ2-2; maybe TRBD2 (7 bases). From germline, CDR1 is LNHDA and CDR2 SQIVND (reference sequence). This CDR3 comprises 16 residues. The germline V and J ends were trimmed by 1 base and 3 bases, with 12 bases remaining between them. The CDR3 loop is CASSIVPGGHTGELFF. DNA for the CDR3: TGTGCCAGTAGTATAGTGCCGGGGGGCCACACCGGGGAGCTGTTTTTT.

Concerning this clonotype: A much larger clone lies a single base off, so this may be a read error. The chain has TRBV6-1 and TRBJ2-7; 7 nucleotides match TRBD2. V lost 4 bases to trimming and J lost 6 bases; unmatched junction nucleotides: 15. The CDR3 has 16 residues. In germline, CDR1 is MNHNS, CDR2 SASEGT. CDR3: CASSAIQAGPYGEQYF. The CDR3 DNA follows: TGTGCCAGCAGTGCGATACAAGCGGGGCCCTATGGCGAGCAGTACTTC.

The V call is TRBV2, the J call TRBJ2-1, with D perhaps matching TRBD2 (5 bases). Germline loops: CDR1 SNHLY, CDR2 FYNNEI. CDR3 length: 12 residues. The V end lost 4 bases, the J end lost 10 bases, and 11 bases lay between the germline ends. CDR3 sequence reads: CASSASRGEQFF. The CDR3 coding sequence is TGTGCCAGCAGTGCAAGTCGCGGGGAGCAGTTCTTC.